This T cell receptor (beta chain) was profiled in a study of T cells after yellow fever vaccination. Study overall: Where fractions had low cell numbers, libraries were prepared from them with the SMART-Seq v4 Ultra Low Input RNA kit.

Points from the study as a whole: The appearance of a small share of clonotypes in both CD4 and CD8 compartments was observed. Reappearance after the booster was observed for most primary-vaccination clones (roughly 97% CD4, roughly 88% CD8).

With V trimmed by 1 base and J by 0 bases, 7 bases remained unmatched. Germline values: CDR1 SGHTA, CDR2 FQGTGA. There are 18 residues in the CDR3. By 5'RACE template switching, TCR cDNA was produced, with a universal primer site and UMIs added in the process. TCRdb re-called the 5' RACE reads with MiXCR, one entry per CDR3 protein. This table has 100,000 to 150,000 distinct CDR3 sequences, roughly 10% appearing once. Notes on this clonotype: Antigen specificity is unknown.

The TCR comes from a man between 18 and 29 years old who received the YFV17D yellow fever vaccine. This chain connects TRBV7-3 to TRBJ2-1; 9 positions match TRBD2. Sequences were derived from CD8+ T cells sorted from PBMCs, sampled on the day of the yellow fever booster vaccination. CDR3 in DNA: TGTGCCAGCAGCTTAAGGCGGGGGGGTTCAAGCTCCTACAATGAGCAGTTCTTC. It specifies CASSLRRGGSSSYNEQFF.